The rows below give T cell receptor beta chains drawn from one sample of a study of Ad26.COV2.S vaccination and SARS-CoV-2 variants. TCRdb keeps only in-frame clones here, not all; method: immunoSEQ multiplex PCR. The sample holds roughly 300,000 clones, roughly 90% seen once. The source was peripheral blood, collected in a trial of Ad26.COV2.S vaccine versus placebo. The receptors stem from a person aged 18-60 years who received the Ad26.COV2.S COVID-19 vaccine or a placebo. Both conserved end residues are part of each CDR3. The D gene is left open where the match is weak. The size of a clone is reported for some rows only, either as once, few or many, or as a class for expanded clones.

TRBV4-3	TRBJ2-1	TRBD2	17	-	TGCGCCAGCAGCCCTGAACAACTAGCGGGGGGCATCGATGAGCAGTTCTTC	CASSPEQLAGGIDEQFF
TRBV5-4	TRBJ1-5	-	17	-	TGTGCCAGCAGCCCCGACATCGGTGTGTATAGCAATCAGCCCCAGCATTTT	CASSPDIGVYSNQPQHF
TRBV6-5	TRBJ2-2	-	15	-	TGTGCCAGCAGTTACTCGCTGGGAGTAGGAGGGGAGCTGTTTTTT	CASSYSLGVGGELFF
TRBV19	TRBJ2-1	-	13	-	TGTGCCAGTAGTATTTCACCAAGTCCTGAGCAGTTCTTC	CASSISPSPEQFF
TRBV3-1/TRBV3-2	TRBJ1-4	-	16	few	TGTGCCAGCAGCCAAGATGGCAGGGGAGGTAATGAAAAACTGTTTTTT	CASSQDGRGGNEKLFF
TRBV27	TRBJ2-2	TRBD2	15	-	TGTGCCAGCAGTTTACTAGCGGGGGGTCTTCCGGAGCTGTTTTTT	CASSLLAGGLPELFF
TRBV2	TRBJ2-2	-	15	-	TGTGCCAGCAGTGTCACCAGGGCCGACACCGGGGAGCTGTTTTTT	CASSVTRADTGELFF
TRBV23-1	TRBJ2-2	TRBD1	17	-	TGCGCCAGCAGTCAGTTCTCCGGGACAGGGACCACCGGGGAGCTGTTTTTT	CASSQFSGTGTTGELFF
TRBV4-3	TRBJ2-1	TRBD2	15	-	TGCGCCAGCAGCCAAGAGGGGACTAGTTTTTCTGAGCAGTTCTTC	CASSQEGTSFSEQFF
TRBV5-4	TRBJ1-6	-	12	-	TGTGCCAGCAGCTTGATGGGGTCACCCCTCCACTTT	CASSLMGSPLHF
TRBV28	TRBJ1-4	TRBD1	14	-	TGTGCCAGCAGTTATGACAGGGGAAACGAAAAACTGTTTTTT	CASSYDRGNEKLFF
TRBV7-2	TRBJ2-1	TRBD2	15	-	TGTGCCAGCAGCCCCGGGACTAGCGACTACAATGAGCAGTTCTTC	CASSPGTSDYNEQFF
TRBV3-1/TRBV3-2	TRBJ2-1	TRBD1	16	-	TGTGCCAGCAGCCGCACCTCAGGGGGCATCTACAATGAGCAGTTCTTC	CASSRTSGGIYNEQFF
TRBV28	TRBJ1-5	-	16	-	TGTGCCAGCAGTTTATTGGGGCAGGGAGCAACTCAGCCCCAGCATTTT	CASSLLGQGATQPQHF
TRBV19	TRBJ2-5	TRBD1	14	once	TGTGCCAGTAGTGGGACAGGGGGCGGAGAGACCCAGTACTTC	CASSGTGGGETQYF
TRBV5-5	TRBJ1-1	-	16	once	TGTGCCAGCAGCTTGGCGTCGCAGGGGTTAAGGACTGAAGCTTTCTTT	CASSLASQGLRTEAFF
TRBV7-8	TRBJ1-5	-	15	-	TGTGCCAGCAGCTTAGGCACGGGTTTGAATCAGCCCCAGCATTTT	CASSLGTGLNQPQHF
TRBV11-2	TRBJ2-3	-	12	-	TGTGCCAGCACCTCCTTGACAGGCCTTGGCGGTTTT	CASTSLTGLGGF
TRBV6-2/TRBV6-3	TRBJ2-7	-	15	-	TGTGCCAGCAGTACCCCTACTAGTCTCTATGACGAGCAGTACTTC	CASSTPTSLYDEQYF
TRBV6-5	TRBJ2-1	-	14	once	TGTGCCAGCGGGGCAGGGGGGCATTACAATGAGCAGTTCTTC	CASGAGGHYNEQFF
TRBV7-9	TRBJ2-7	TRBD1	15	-	TGTGCCAGCAGTCCGGCTGGGGGACAGTCCTACGAGCAGTACTTC	CASSPAGGQSYEQYF
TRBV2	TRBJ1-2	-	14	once	TGTGCCAGCAGTGAAGCGCTACAGGGCTATGGCTACACCTTC	CASSEALQGYGYTF
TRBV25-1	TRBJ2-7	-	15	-	TGTGCCAGCAGTGCTGGGACTTTGGGATCCTACGAGCAGTACTTC	CASSAGTLGSYEQYF
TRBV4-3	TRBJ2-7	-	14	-	TGCGCCAGCAGCCAAGATCCGGATATGGGCGAGCAGTACTTC	CASSQDPDMGEQYF
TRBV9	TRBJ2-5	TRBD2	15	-	TGTGCCAGCAGTGACACTGGACTAGCGGAAGAGACCCAGTACTTC	CASSDTGLAEETQYF
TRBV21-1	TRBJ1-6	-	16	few	TGTGCCAGCAGCAAATACAGGGGGCTAAGGGATTCACCCCTCCACTTT	CASSKYRGLRDSPLHF
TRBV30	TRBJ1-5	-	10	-	TGTGCCTGGGGGAATCAGCCCCAGCATTTT	CAWGNQPQHF
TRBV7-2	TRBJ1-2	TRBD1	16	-	TGTGCCAGCAGCTTAGTGGGGACAGCCGCTAACTATGGCTACACCTTC	CASSLVGTAANYGYTF
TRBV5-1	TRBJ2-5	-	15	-	TGCGCCAGCAGCTTAGGGACAACTACTCAAGAGACCCAGTACTTC	CASSLGTTTQETQYF
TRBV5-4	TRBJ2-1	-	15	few	TGTGCCAGCAGCTTGGGCTGGGGGGAATGGAATGAGCAGTTCTTC	CASSLGWGEWNEQFF
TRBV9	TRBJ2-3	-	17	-	TGTGCCAGCAGCGTAGCTACTAGGTTGGCTAGCTCAGATACGCAGTATTTT	CASSVATRLASSDTQYF
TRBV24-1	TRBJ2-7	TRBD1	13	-	TGTGCCACCAGTGATTTGCAGACAGGGGAGCAGTACTTC	CATSDLQTGEQYF
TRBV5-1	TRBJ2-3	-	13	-	TGCGCCAGCAGCTTGCCGGGGCGAGATACGCAGTATTTT	CASSLPGRDTQYF
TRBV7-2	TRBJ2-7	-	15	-	TGTGCCAGCAGCCAAGGAGCGGGTTCAATCTACGAGCAGTACTTC	CASSQGAGSIYEQYF
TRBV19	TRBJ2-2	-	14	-	TGTGCCAGTAGTGTAGGGGTGAAGGCCGGGGAGCTGTTTTTT	CASSVGVKAGELFF
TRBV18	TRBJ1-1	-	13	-	TGTGCCAGCTCACCGGGTAGGAACACTGAAGCTTTCTTT	CASSPGRNTEAFF
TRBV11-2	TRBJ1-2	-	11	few	TGTGCCAGCAGCTTTAGGGGCGGCTACACCTTC	CASSFRGGYTF
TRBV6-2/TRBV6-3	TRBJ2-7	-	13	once	TGTGCCAGCAGTTACTCCGGCTCCTACGAGCAGTACTTC	CASSYSGSYEQYF
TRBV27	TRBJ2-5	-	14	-	TGTGCCAGCAAGGAGCCTGGCGAGGTGGAGACCCAGTACTTC	CASKEPGEVETQYF
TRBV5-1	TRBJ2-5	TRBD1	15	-	TGCGCCAGCAGCTGGGGACAGGGGGCCCGGGAGACCCAGTACTTC	CASSWGQGARETQYF
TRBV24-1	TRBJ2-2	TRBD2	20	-	TGTGCCACCAGTGACTGTTGGGAGTTTAAGCGGGGGGACAACACCGGGGAGCTGTTTTTT	CATSDCWEFKRGDNTGELFF